The rows below give T cell receptor beta chains drawn from one sample of a study of blood T cell repertoires in COVID-19. TCRdb's copy holds only in-frame clones and misses some; the assay was immunoSEQ multiplex PCR. The data hold some 170,000 clones, with roughly 80% observed a single time. Sample: PBMCs or T cells enriched from blood (not recorded which). These receptors originate from a woman between 45 and 65 years old who had recovered from COVID-19. Each CDR3 is given with its conserved first and last residue. The D gene is left open where the match is weak. The size field is filled for only some rows; it gives once, few, many or a size class.

v_gene: TRBV15
d_gene: NA
abundance: few
j_gene: TRBJ2-1
CDR3aa: CATSRDQRGEQFF
CDR3nt: TGTGCCACCAGCAGAGATCAGCGCGGGGAGCAGTTCTTC

v_gene: TRBV18
d_gene: TRBD1
abundance: NA
j_gene: TRBJ1-2
CDR3aa: CASSAPGQGSGRYTF
CDR3nt: TGTGCCAGCTCAGCCCCGGGACAGGGGTCCGGACGCTACACCTTC

v_gene: TRBV15
d_gene: NA
abundance: NA
j_gene: TRBJ1-4
CDR3aa: CATSRDRGLGEKLFF
CDR3nt: TGTGCCACCAGCAGAGATCGCGGGCTGGGGGAAAAACTGTTTTTT

v_gene: TRBV10-3
d_gene: NA
abundance: NA
j_gene: TRBJ1-3
CDR3aa: CATRGEGNTIYF
CDR3nt: TGTGCCACCCGGGGTGAGGGAAACACCATATATTTT

v_gene: TRBV6-1
d_gene: NA
abundance: NA
j_gene: TRBJ1-4
CDR3aa: CASSEGDSDEKLFF
CDR3nt: TGTGCCAGCAGTGAAGGAGACAGTGATGAAAAACTGTTTTTT

v_gene: TRBV9
d_gene: NA
abundance: NA
j_gene: TRBJ2-7
CDR3aa: CASSVAVTNTYEQYF
CDR3nt: TGTGCCAGCAGCGTAGCCGTGACTAACACCTACGAGCAGTACTTC

v_gene: TRBV3-1/TRBV3-2
d_gene: NA
abundance: NA
j_gene: TRBJ1-1
CDR3aa: CASSQAAGTLRGAEAFF
CDR3nt: TGTGCCAGCAGCCAAGCCGCTGGAACCCTCAGGGGAGCTGAAGCTTTCTTT

v_gene: TRBV27
d_gene: TRBD1
abundance: NA
j_gene: TRBJ2-5
CDR3aa: CASSLATPGQGAKAQYF
CDR3nt: TGTGCCAGCAGTTTAGCAACCCCGGGACAGGGGGCTAAGGCCCAGTACTTC

v_gene: TRBV19
d_gene: NA
abundance: NA
j_gene: TRBJ2-1
CDR3aa: CASSIGMSGMFGNEQFF
CDR3nt: TGTGCCAGTAGTATAGGTATGAGCGGCATGTTCGGGAATGAGCAGTTCTTC

v_gene: TRBV24-1
d_gene: NA
abundance: NA
j_gene: TRBJ1-2
CDR3aa: CATSDSGRGRGYGYTF
CDR3nt: TGTGCCACCAGTGATTCAGGGAGGGGTCGGGGCTATGGCTACACCTTC

v_gene: TRBV12-1
d_gene: NA
abundance: NA
j_gene: TRBJ2-1
CDR3aa: CASSSGGISSYNEQFF
CDR3nt: TGTGCCAGCAGCTCTGGCGGGATCTCCTCCTACAATGAGCAGTTCTTC

v_gene: TRBV19
d_gene: TRBD1
abundance: NA
j_gene: TRBJ1-5
CDR3aa: CASSLRDREHQPQHF
CDR3nt: TGTGCCAGTAGTCTCCGGGACAGGGAGCATCAGCCCCAGCATTTT

v_gene: TRBV5-1
d_gene: NA
abundance: NA
j_gene: TRBJ1-1
CDR3aa: CASSKTGTPTEAFF
CDR3nt: TGCGCCAGCAGCAAGACCGGGACTCCCACTGAAGCTTTCTTT

v_gene: TRBV7-9
d_gene: TRBD1
abundance: once
j_gene: TRBJ2-7
CDR3aa: CASRGQGTVTYEQYF
CDR3nt: TGTGCCAGCAGGGGACAGGGGACCGTAACCTACGAGCAGTACTTC

v_gene: TRBV11-2
d_gene: TRBD2
abundance: few
j_gene: TRBJ2-5
CDR3aa: CASSLVGLAGAQETQYF
CDR3nt: TGTGCCAGCAGCTTAGTCGGACTAGCGGGGGCCCAAGAGACCCAGTACTTC

v_gene: TRBV28
d_gene: NA
abundance: once
j_gene: TRBJ2-1
CDR3aa: CASSSAGEQFF
CDR3nt: TGTGCCAGCAGTTCGGCGGGGGAGCAGTTCTTC

v_gene: TRBV2
d_gene: TRBD1
abundance: NA
j_gene: TRBJ1-1
CDR3aa: CASSDRQGSTEAFF
CDR3nt: TGTGCCAGCAGCGACAGACAGGGTAGCACTGAAGCTTTCTTT

v_gene: TRBV29-1
d_gene: TRBD1
abundance: NA
j_gene: TRBJ1-2
CDR3aa: CSVSAGTGGYGYTF
CDR3nt: TGCAGCGTTTCCGCCGGGACAGGGGGCTATGGCTACACCTTC

v_gene: TRBV19
d_gene: TRBD1
abundance: NA
j_gene: TRBJ1-5
CDR3aa: CASGQGISNQPQHF
CDR3nt: TGTGCCAGTGGACAGGGTATTAGCAATCAGCCCCAGCATTTT

v_gene: TRBV27
d_gene: NA
abundance: NA
j_gene: TRBJ2-2
CDR3aa: CASSFRGGTGELFF
CDR3nt: TGTGCCAGCAGTTTCAGGGGTGGCACCGGGGAGCTGTTTTTT

v_gene: TRBV6-2/TRBV6-3
d_gene: TRBD2
abundance: NA
j_gene: TRBJ2-1
CDR3aa: CASRPRTSASSYNEQFF
CDR3nt: TGTGCCAGCAGGCCTAGGACTAGCGCGAGCTCCTACAATGAGCAGTTCTTC

v_gene: TRBV5-1
d_gene: NA
abundance: NA
j_gene: TRBJ2-7
CDR3aa: CASSFQAPYEQYF
CDR3nt: TGCGCCAGCAGCTTTCAGGCCCCCTACGAGCAGTACTTC

v_gene: TRBV7-3
d_gene: NA
abundance: NA
j_gene: TRBJ2-1
CDR3aa: CASSLGGYKGEQFF
CDR3nt: TGTGCCAGCAGCTTAGGAGGGTACAAGGGTGAGCAGTTCTTC

v_gene: TRBV2
d_gene: TRBD1
abundance: few
j_gene: TRBJ2-1
CDR3aa: CARRTGDSYNEQFF
CDR3nt: TGTGCCAGACGGACAGGGGACTCCTACAATGAGCAGTTCTTC

v_gene: TRBV5-1
d_gene: TRBD2
abundance: NA
j_gene: TRBJ2-1
CDR3aa: CASSGKLAGGPEDNEQFF
CDR3nt: TGCGCCAGCAGCGGAAAACTAGCGGGAGGGCCAGAGGACAATGAGCAGTTCTTC

v_gene: TRBV5-1
d_gene: TRBD2
abundance: once
j_gene: TRBJ2-7
CDR3aa: CASSAGTSGYEQYF
CDR3nt: TGCGCCAGCAGCGCAGGGACTAGCGGCTACGAGCAGTACTTC

v_gene: TRBV25-1
d_gene: NA
abundance: NA
j_gene: TRBJ2-7
CDR3aa: CASRQGYEQYF
CDR3nt: TGTGCCAGCAGGCAGGGCTACGAGCAGTACTTC

v_gene: TRBV7-9
d_gene: TRBD2
abundance: few
j_gene: TRBJ2-2
CDR3aa: CASSLFLAGRTGELFF
CDR3nt: TGTGCCAGCAGCTTATTTCTAGCGGGAAGGACCGGGGAGCTGTTTTTT

v_gene: TRBV27
d_gene: NA
abundance: NA
j_gene: TRBJ1-6
CDR3aa: CASQPEFSYNSPLHF
CDR3nt: TGTGCCAGTCAACCGGAGTTCTCCTATAATTCACCCCTCCACTTT

v_gene: TRBV27
d_gene: NA
abundance: NA
j_gene: TRBJ1-2
CDR3aa: CASSFDAGRGGYTF
CDR3nt: TGTGCCAGCAGTTTTGACGCAGGGCGGGGTGGCTACACCTTC

v_gene: TRBV6-2/TRBV6-3
d_gene: NA
abundance: NA
j_gene: TRBJ2-7
CDR3aa: CASSPAELYYEQYF
CDR3nt: TGTGCCAGCAGTCCCGCGGAGCTATACTACGAGCAGTACTTC

v_gene: TRBV21-1
d_gene: NA
abundance: few
j_gene: TRBJ1-2
CDR3aa: CASSKAGQGEGGYTF
CDR3nt: TGTGCCAGCAGCAAAGCGGGACAGGGGGAGGGTGGCTACACCTTC

v_gene: TRBV28
d_gene: NA
abundance: NA
j_gene: TRBJ1-5
CDR3aa: CASSTPAGEGITQHF
CDR3nt: TGTGCCAGCAGTACCCCGGCAGGGGAGGGTATCACCCAGCATTTT

v_gene: TRBV28
d_gene: NA
abundance: few
j_gene: TRBJ2-5
CDR3aa: CASREPGYQETQYF
CDR3nt: TGTGCCAGCAGAGAGCCCGGGTATCAAGAGACCCAGTACTTC

v_gene: TRBV19
d_gene: NA
abundance: few
j_gene: TRBJ2-7
CDR3aa: CASSIKRLGAEEQYF
CDR3nt: TGTGCCAGTAGTATAAAGAGACTAGGAGCTGAAGAGCAGTACTTC

v_gene: TRBV28
d_gene: TRBD1
abundance: NA
j_gene: TRBJ2-1
CDR3aa: CASRVSGQGASNEQFF
CDR3nt: TGTGCCAGCAGAGTTTCGGGACAGGGGGCGAGCAATGAGCAGTTCTTC

v_gene: TRBV24-1
d_gene: NA
abundance: NA
j_gene: TRBJ1-4
CDR3aa: CATSDPGDPNERLFF
CDR3nt: TGTGCCACCAGTGACCCAGGGGATCCTAATGAAAGGCTGTTTTTT

v_gene: TRBV7-9
d_gene: NA
abundance: NA
j_gene: TRBJ1-3
CDR3aa: CASSPGGDTIYF
CDR3nt: TGTGCCAGCAGCCCGGGGGGGGACACCATATATTTT

v_gene: TRBV29-1
d_gene: NA
abundance: NA
j_gene: TRBJ1-2
CDR3aa: CSVARGSHGYTF
CDR3nt: TGCAGCGTAGCTAGAGGGAGCCATGGCTACACCTTC

v_gene: TRBV3-1/TRBV3-2
d_gene: TRBD1
abundance: NA
j_gene: TRBJ1-2
CDR3aa: CASSPYGQGWGGYTF
CDR3nt: TGTGCCAGCAGCCCATACGGACAGGGCTGGGGGGGCTACACCTTC

v_gene: TRBV15
d_gene: NA
abundance: few
j_gene: TRBJ2-7
CDR3aa: CATGRPGTQAEQYF
CDR3nt: TGTGCCACCGGCCGGCCGGGTACTCAAGCCGAGCAGTACTTC

v_gene: TRBV7-9
d_gene: NA
abundance: NA
j_gene: TRBJ1-2
CDR3aa: CASSLPLYRYTF
CDR3nt: TGTGCCAGCAGCCTCCCCCTTTATCGCTACACCTTC

v_gene: TRBV9
d_gene: NA
abundance: NA
j_gene: TRBJ2-1
CDR3aa: CASSPGAANEQFF
CDR3nt: TGTGCCAGCAGCCCAGGGGCTGCAAATGAGCAGTTCTTC

v_gene: TRBV27
d_gene: NA
abundance: NA
j_gene: TRBJ1-1
CDR3aa: CASSLIPGDTEAFF
CDR3nt: TGTGCCAGCAGTTTAATTCCAGGGGACACTGAAGCTTTCTTT

v_gene: TRBV19
d_gene: NA
abundance: NA
j_gene: TRBJ1-2
CDR3aa: CASSTTSGAGGYTF
CDR3nt: TGTGCCAGTAGTACTACGTCAGGGGCGGGCGGCTACACCTTC

v_gene: TRBV5-4
d_gene: NA
abundance: NA
j_gene: TRBJ1-2
CDR3aa: CASSLAGTIGGYTF
CDR3nt: TGTGCCAGCAGCTTGGCGGGTACGATTGGCGGCTACACCTTC

v_gene: TRBV19
d_gene: TRBD1
abundance: few
j_gene: TRBJ2-2
CDR3aa: CASSSTGANTGELFF
CDR3nt: TGTGCCAGTAGTTCGACAGGGGCGAACACCGGGGAGCTGTTTTTT

v_gene: TRBV4-3
d_gene: TRBD1
abundance: NA
j_gene: TRBJ2-5
CDR3aa: CASSAGQGAQETQYF
CDR3nt: TGCGCCAGCAGCGCAGGACAGGGGGCCCAAGAGACCCAGTACTTC

v_gene: TRBV6-5
d_gene: TRBD2
abundance: NA
j_gene: TRBJ2-5
CDR3aa: CASSWGGETQYF
CDR3nt: TGTGCCAGCAGCTGGGGAGGGGAGACCCAGTACTTC

v_gene: TRBV28
d_gene: NA
abundance: NA
j_gene: TRBJ1-2
CDR3aa: CASSLYPVQSYGYTF
CDR3nt: TGTGCCAGCAGTTTATACCCGGTACAGTCCTATGGCTACACCTTC

v_gene: TRBV12-3/TRBV12-4
d_gene: NA
abundance: once
j_gene: TRBJ1-5
CDR3aa: CASSHPYGPQHF
CDR3nt: TGTGCCAGCAGTCACCCCTATGGGCCCCAGCATTTT

v_gene: TRBV7-9
d_gene: NA
abundance: NA
j_gene: TRBJ2-1
CDR3aa: CASSRGRNEQFF
CDR3nt: TGTGCCAGCAGCCGAGGGAGGAATGAGCAGTTCTTC

v_gene: TRBV28
d_gene: TRBD1
abundance: once
j_gene: TRBJ1-1
CDR3aa: CASSTRQGRGNTEAFF
CDR3nt: TGTGCCAGCAGTACCCGACAGGGACGAGGGAACACTGAAGCTTTCTTT